This T cell receptor beta chain comes out of a study of CD8+ T cells in alopecia areata. Whole-study context: Those patients who were treated received oral tofacitinib, which was given at 5 to 10 mg twice daily for moderate-to-severe alopecia areata.

RNA extraction and reverse transcription yielded cDNA as sequencing template. Clones were sequenced by immunoSEQ multiplex PCR, and TCRdb holds only the in-frame ones, with some missing. The sample lists more than 95,000 clones, roughly 41% occurring once. CDR1 DFQATT and CDR2 SNEGSKA come from the germline V gene (reference sequence). The CDR3 has 10 amino acids. V was cut by 6 bases and J by 4 bases, with 7 bases left in between. General observations from the study: In patients, TCRs were shared less clearly than in mice, and HLA may possibly be involved. For lesional scalp, especially alopecia totalis/universalis, clonality was higher than in normal scalp.

Concerning this clone: Its antigen is as yet unknown.

The clonotype originates from a human donor with alopecia areata. Input material: CD4+ T cells sorted from blood. The chain has TRBV20-1 and TRBJ2-7; possible D gene TRBD2, 5 bases. CDR3 sequence reads: CSAGLYEQYF. CDR3 nucleotide sequence: TGCAGTGCAGGACTGTACGAGCAGTACTTC.